These 10 T cell receptor beta chains were sequenced from one sample in a study of cytomegalovirus exposure and HLA in healthy donors. The PCR used 60 Vbeta and 13 Jbeta primers. The table came from immunoSEQ multiplex PCR; TCRdb's copy has only in-frame clones and leaves some out. Of about 190,000 clones listed, less than 90% are singletons. Sequenced material: PBMCs. The receptors come from a man aged 45 to 65 in good health and CMV-seronegative.

The CDR3 DNA is TGTGCCTGGGGGAAGGACAGAGCCTTCTATTCACCCCTCCACTTT. It yields the protein CAWGKDRAFYSPLHF. This sequence joins TRBV30 and TRBJ1-6; possibly TRBD1 for D (6 bases). There are 15 residues in the CDR3. Germline CDR1 GTSNPN, CDR2 SVGIG (reference sequence). V was pared by 5 bases and J by 8 bases, with 19 bases between.

A note on this clone: A junction end diverges from the germline sequence, so it may reflect a read error. The rearrangement uses TRBV7-9 and TRBJ2-7, with a tentative D call TRBD1 (7 bases). This CDR3 has 13 amino acids. CDR1 SEHNR and CDR2 FQNEAQ come from the germline V gene (reference sequence). The CDR3 bases are TGTTCCAGCAGAGGAGGGACAGCCTACGAGCAGTACTTC. This gives the protein CSSRGGTAYEQYF.

The chain has TRBV9 and TRBJ2-1, with D perhaps TRBD2 (6 bases). Germline assignment: CDR1 SGDLS and CDR2 YYNGEE. Deletions cut 6 bases from V and 8 bases from J, with 12 bases between. The CDR3 has 12 amino acids. Written as DNA, the CDR3 is TGTGCCAGCAATCGGGGGAAGGATGAGCAGTTCTTC. This sequence encodes CASNRGKDEQFF.

This clone was recorded once. The rearrangement joins TRBV5-6 to TRBJ2-1, with TRBD2 identical over 11 bases. Trimming cost V 3 bases and J 7 bases; bases outside gene matches: 12. Germline CDR1 and CDR2: SGHDT and YYEEEE. The CDR3 consists of 17 residues. DNA of the CDR3: TGTGCCAGCAGCTCAACGATTACAAGGACTAGCGGGAATGAGCAGTTCTTC. Its protein product is CASSSTITRTSGNEQFF.

This clone occurred once. The chain combines TRBV28 with TRBJ1-2; D may be TRBD1 (5 bases). The CDR3 runs to 13 residues. Germline values: CDR1 MDHEN, CDR2 SYDVKM. V was pared by 3 bases and J by 3 bases, with 8 bases between. CDR3 amino acids: CASSFSRDYGYTF. In nucleotides, the CDR3 is TGTGCCAGCAGTTTCTCCAGGGACTATGGCTACACCTTC.

The J gene is TRBJ2-7, the V gene TRBV7-2; D might be TRBD1 (7 bases). The CDR3 consists of 13 residues. CDR1 SGHTA and CDR2 FQGNSA come from the germline V gene. V was pared by 7 bases and J by 9 bases, with 19 bases between. The CDR3 sequence: CASIGGGRAGQYF. Written as DNA, the CDR3 is TGTGCCAGCATTGGAGGGGGCCGAGCTGGGCAGTACTTC.

The chain combines TRBV10-2 with TRBJ1-1; 9 positions agree with TRBD1. The J segment lost 3 bases and the V segment lost 4 bases, leaving 6 bases of the junction unmatched. This CDR3 is 15 amino acids long. CDR1 and CDR2 from the germline V gene are WSHSY and SAAADI. CDR3 sequence reads: CASSGRQGGYTEAFF. CDR3 bases: TGCGCCAGCAGTGGTAGACAGGGGGGGTACACTGAAGCTTTCTTT.

This clone appeared a single time. V usage is TRBV11-3 and J usage is TRBJ1-1; tentative D call: TRBD1 (5 bases). This CDR3 spans 13 amino acids. CDR1 is SGHNT and CDR2 is YENEEA in the germline V gene. V lost 2 bases, J lost 4 bases, and 8 bases lay in between. This CDR3 reads CASSLQGGTEAFF. For the CDR3, the DNA is TGTGCCAGCAGCTTACAGGGAGGCACTGAAGCTTTCTTT.

This chain connects TRBV6-5 to TRBJ2-2; D might be TRBD1 (6 bases). Trimming shortened V by 6 bases and J by 9 bases, and 14 bases separated the two germline ends. The germline V gene has CDR1 MNHEY and CDR2 SVGAGI. The CDR3 is made up of 13 amino acids. The CDR3 sequence: CASRLTGLRELFF. The CDR3 DNA sequence: TGTGCCAGCAGACTGACAGGTTTGAGGGAGCTGTTTTTT.

The V and J genes are TRBV19 and TRBJ2-1, with 7 bases fitting TRBD2. The V and J ends lost 2 bases and 9 bases, in that order; junction bases with no gene match: 10. The length of the CDR3 is 15 residues. Germline CDR1 reads LNHDA; CDR2 reads SQIVND (reference sequence). DNA for the CDR3: TGTGCCAGTAGTATAAAGGCCAGCGGGACGCTTGAGCAGTTCTTC. This translates into CASSIKASGTLEQFF.